This T cell receptor beta chain emerged from a study of T cells in Graves' hyperthyroidism and ophthalmopathy. The TCR beta CDR3 regions underwent amplification using RNA transcripts as the source. First-round RT-PCR targeting the TCR CDR3 was performed with the HTBI primer set. Each CDR3 protein is one row after TCRdb ran MiXCR on the multiplex PCR reads. The data contain a few hundred thousand distinct CDR3 sequences, approximately 16% of them singletons. Comments on this clonotype: An end of the junction does not agree with germline; a read error may underlie this.

Germline V gene data show CDR1 as SGDLS and CDR2 as YYNGEE. The CDR3 sequence is 15 residues long. The source material was blood. This clonotype originated in a woman in her forties or fifties with Graves' hyperthyroidism. V gene TRBV9 combines with J gene TRBJ2-5, with D unclear. CDR3 coding DNA: TGTGCCAGCTCCCGGGCCCCTCTCGGGCAAGAGGCCCAGTACTTC. The encoded protein is CASSRAPLGQEAQYF.